This is a list of T cell receptor beta chains from one sample in a study of blood T cell repertoires in COVID-19. Only in-frame clones appear in the TCRdb table, and some are missing; sequencing was by immunoSEQ multiplex PCR. The data show about 15,000 clones, 65% to 90% seen once. Sequencing input: peripheral blood. The receptors come from a woman aged 45-59 years with active or convalescent COVID-19. The CDR3 runs from the conserved cysteine through the conserved F or W. D genes are given only for firm matches. Expanded clones are given a class, and other clones once, few, many or no size at all.

V: TRBV5-4
size: once
D: TRBD2
J: TRBJ2-1
CDR3: CASSRTSGVPHEQFF
DNA: TGTGCCAGCAGCCGGACTAGCGGGGTCCCCCATGAGCAGTTCTTC

V: TRBV18
size: .
D: .
J: TRBJ2-6
CDR3: CASSQKIPARGDSGANVLTF
DNA: TGTGCCAGCTCACAAAAGATCCCGGCCAGGGGGGACTCTGGGGCCAACGTCCTGACTTTC

V: TRBV5-1
size: .
D: .
J: TRBJ1-4
CDR3: CASSLASEKLFF
DNA: TGCGCCAGCAGCTTGGCCTCGGAAAAACTGTTTTTT

V: TRBV7-8
size: .
D: .
J: TRBJ1-3
CDR3: CASSLARMGGGNTIYF
DNA: TGTGCCAGCAGCTTAGCGAGAATGGGAGGTGGAAACACCATATATTTT

V: TRBV5-1
size: .
D: .
J: TRBJ1-2
CDR3: CASSQRVGGTNYGYTF
DNA: TGCGCCAGCAGCCAACGGGTAGGGGGAACTAACTATGGCTACACCTTC

V: TRBV4-1
size: .
D: TRBD1
J: TRBJ2-7
CDR3: CASSRSTGEPSYEQYF
DNA: TGCGCCAGCAGCCGCTCGACAGGGGAACCATCCTACGAGCAGTACTTC

V: TRBV20-1
size: .
D: TRBD1
J: TRBJ2-7
CDR3: CATGGGHEQYF
DNA: TGTGCTACAGGGGGCGGCCACGAGCAGTACTTC

V: TRBV27
size: .
D: TRBD2
J: TRBJ2-1
CDR3: CASSLQLAGANNEQFF
DNA: TGTGCCAGCAGTTTACAACTAGCGGGAGCTAACAATGAGCAGTTCTTC

V: TRBV6-5
size: .
D: .
J: TRBJ1-2
CDR3: CASSYGTGYTF
DNA: TGTGCCAGCAGTTACGGGACAGGCTACACCTTC

V: TRBV11-2
size: .
D: .
J: TRBJ1-2
CDR3: CASSLERGWGYTF
DNA: TGTGCCAGCAGCTTAGAACGGGGGTGGGGCTACACCTTC

V: TRBV24-1
size: .
D: .
J: TRBJ1-1
CDR3: CATSDPYTEAFF
DNA: TGTGCCACCAGTGACCCGTACACTGAAGCTTTCTTT

V: TRBV2
size: .
D: .
J: TRBJ1-4
CDR3: CASKSLGAPNEKLFF
DNA: TGTGCCAGCAAATCCTTAGGGGCGCCTAATGAAAAACTGTTTTTT

V: TRBV4-2
size: .
D: .
J: TRBJ2-5
CDR3: CASSQDNSGGLGETQYF
DNA: TGTGCCAGCAGCCAAGACAACTCGGGGGGCCTGGGGGAGACCCAGTACTTC

V: TRBV7-9
size: .
D: .
J: TRBJ2-5
CDR3: CASSALWRAVQETQYF
DNA: TGTGCCAGCAGCGCTCTCTGGAGGGCGGTGCAAGAGACCCAGTACTTC

V: TRBV23-1
size: .
D: TRBD2
J: TRBJ2-1
CDR3: CASSQDDAVTSGRSYNEQFF
DNA: TGCGCCAGCAGTCAAGACGATGCCGTGACTAGCGGGAGGTCCTACAATGAGCAGTTCTTC

V: TRBV21-1
size: few
D: .
J: TRBJ1-2
CDR3: CASSNRTRTNYGYTF
DNA: TGTGCCAGCAGCAATAGGACAAGAACTAACTATGGCTACACCTTC

V: TRBV19
size: once
D: .
J: TRBJ2-7
CDR3: CASSTDLSSYEQYF
DNA: TGTGCCAGTAGTACCGACTTAAGCTCCTACGAGCAGTACTTC

V: TRBV27
size: .
D: .
J: TRBJ1-5
CDR3: CASSLSMTDYQPQHF
DNA: TGTGCCAGCAGTTTATCGATGACAGATTATCAGCCCCAGCATTTT

V: TRBV27
size: .
D: TRBD1
J: TRBJ2-2
CDR3: CASSPQGALGTGELFF
DNA: TGTGCCAGCTCACCCCAGGGGGCGCTAGGTACCGGGGAGCTGTTTTTT

V: TRBV18
size: .
D: .
J: TRBJ2-5
CDR3: CASSPNRGKETQYF
DNA: TGTGCCAGCTCACCAAACAGAGGGAAAGAGACCCAGTACTTC

V: TRBV28
size: .
D: .
J: TRBJ2-7
CDR3: CASSLGGGPYEQYF
DNA: TGTGCCAGCAGTCTAGGAGGAGGACCCTACGAGCAGTACTTC

V: TRBV9
size: .
D: TRBD1
J: TRBJ2-2
CDR3: CASSEPRDRGDTGELFF
DNA: TGTGCCAGCAGCGAACCCCGGGACAGGGGCGACACCGGGGAGCTGTTTTTT

V: TRBV5-4
size: .
D: TRBD2
J: TRBJ2-3
CDR3: CASSRRWEGGDTQYF
DNA: TGTGCCAGCAGCCGGAGGTGGGAGGGAGGAGATACGCAGTATTTT

V: TRBV2
size: once
D: TRBD1
J: TRBJ1-6
CDR3: CASSERGQDNSPLHF
DNA: TGTGCCAGCAGTGAACGGGGACAGGATAATTCACCCCTCCACTTT

V: TRBV6-5
size: .
D: .
J: TRBJ1-1
CDR3: CASSYGQTNTEAFF
DNA: TGTGCCAGCAGTTATGGACAGACGAACACTGAAGCTTTCTTT

V: TRBV5-8
size: .
D: TRBD2
J: TRBJ2-1
CDR3: CASSFGGAGNEQFF
DNA: TGTGCCAGCAGCTTCGGGGGGGCCGGGAATGAGCAGTTCTTC

V: TRBV29-1
size: .
D: TRBD1
J: TRBJ1-1
CDR3: CSVGKGAGAFF
DNA: TGCAGCGTTGGGAAGGGGGCAGGTGCTTTCTTT

V: TRBV3-1/TRBV3-2
size: .
D: TRBD2
J: TRBJ2-7
CDR3: CASSPGLAGGYEQYF
DNA: TGTGCCAGCAGCCCAGGACTAGCGGGGGGCTACGAGCAGTACTTC

V: TRBV6-5
size: once
D: .
J: TRBJ1-5
CDR3: CASSPGGGLNQPQHF
DNA: TGTGCCAGCAGCCCCGGGGGGGGTCTCAATCAGCCCCAGCATTTT

V: TRBV7-8
size: .
D: TRBD2
J: TRBJ2-7
CDR3: CASSLGRTSGGYEQYF
DNA: TGTGCCAGCAGCTTAGGGAGGACTAGCGGGGGTTACGAGCAGTACTTC

V: TRBV6-2/TRBV6-3
size: .
D: .
J: TRBJ1-6
CDR3: CASSSRGGSTFYNSPLHF
DNA: TGTGCCAGCAGTTCCCGCGGGGGTTCGACGTTTTATAATTCACCCCTCCACTTT